Sequencing of this TCR beta chain was carried out in a study of blood T cells in healthy people across ages. The CDR3 totals 13 residues. The ends were cut back, 5 bases at V and 2 bases at J, with 10 bases in the middle. Per the germline V gene, CDR1 is MNHEY and CDR2 is SMNVEV (reference sequence). Study observations and caveats: A roughly linear age-dependent decrease characterized TCR beta diversity per million T cells.

The table lists this clonotype with a count of one. Its antigen remains unidentified. The authors ran a second PCR of 7 to 11 cycles using a sample-barcoded 5' primer and a J-beta primer mix. Every cDNA molecule carried a tag from a template-switch adaptor bearing 12 random nucleotides. All samples gave at least 2.5 million CDR3-containing paired-end reads. TCRdb re-called the 5' RACE reads with MiXCR, one entry per CDR3 protein. The sample comprises approximately 1.5 million distinct CDR3 sequences, roughly 32% of which are singletons, and around 11% rests with the top ten. The sequenced material came from blood. The sequence was obtained from a woman younger than 45 in good health. The chain uses TRBV27 and TRBJ2-7, with D unclear. The CDR3 region is CASSLLSTYEQYF. The DNA of the CDR3 is TGTGCCAGCAGTCTCCTCTCCACCTACGAGCAGTACTTC.